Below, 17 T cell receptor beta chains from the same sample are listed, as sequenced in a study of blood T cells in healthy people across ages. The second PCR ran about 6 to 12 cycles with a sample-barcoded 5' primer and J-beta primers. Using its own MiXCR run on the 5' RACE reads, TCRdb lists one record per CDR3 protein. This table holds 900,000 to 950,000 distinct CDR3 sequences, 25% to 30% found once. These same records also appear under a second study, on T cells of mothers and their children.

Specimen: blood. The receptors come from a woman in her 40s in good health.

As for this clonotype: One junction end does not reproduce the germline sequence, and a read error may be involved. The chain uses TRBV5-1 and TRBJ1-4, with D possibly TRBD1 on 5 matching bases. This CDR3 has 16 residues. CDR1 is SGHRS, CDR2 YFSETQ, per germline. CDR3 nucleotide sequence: TGCGCCAGCAGCTTGGATGGGAAAGGGACTAATGAAAAACGGTTTTTT. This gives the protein CASSLDGKGTNEKRFF.

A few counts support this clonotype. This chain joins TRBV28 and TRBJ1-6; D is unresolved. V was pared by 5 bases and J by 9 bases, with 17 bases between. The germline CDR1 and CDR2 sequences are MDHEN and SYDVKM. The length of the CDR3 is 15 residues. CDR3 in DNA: TGTGCCAGCAGTCCCCTCTCTCGGGTTAGTTCACCCCTCCACTTT. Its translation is CASSPLSRVSSPLHF.

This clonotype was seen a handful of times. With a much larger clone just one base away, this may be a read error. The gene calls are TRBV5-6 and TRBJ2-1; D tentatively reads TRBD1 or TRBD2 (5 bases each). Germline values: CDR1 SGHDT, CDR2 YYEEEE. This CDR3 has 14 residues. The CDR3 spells CASSFGTAYSEQFF. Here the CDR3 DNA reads TGTGCCAGCAGCTTCGGGACCGCGTACAGTGAGCAGTTCTTC.

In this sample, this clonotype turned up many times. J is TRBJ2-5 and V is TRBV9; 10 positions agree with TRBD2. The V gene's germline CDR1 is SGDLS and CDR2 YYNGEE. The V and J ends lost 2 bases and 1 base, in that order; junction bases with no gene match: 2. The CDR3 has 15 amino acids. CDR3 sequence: CASSVSGGSQETQYF. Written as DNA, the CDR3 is TGTGCCAGCAGCGTTAGCGGGGGGAGCCAAGAGACCCAGTACTTC.

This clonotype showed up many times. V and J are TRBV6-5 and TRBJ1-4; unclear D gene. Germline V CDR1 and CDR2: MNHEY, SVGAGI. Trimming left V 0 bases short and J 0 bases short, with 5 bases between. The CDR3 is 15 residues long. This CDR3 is CASSYSTPTNEKLFF. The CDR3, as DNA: TGTGCCAGCAGTTACTCGACCCCAACTAATGAAAAACTGTTTTTT.

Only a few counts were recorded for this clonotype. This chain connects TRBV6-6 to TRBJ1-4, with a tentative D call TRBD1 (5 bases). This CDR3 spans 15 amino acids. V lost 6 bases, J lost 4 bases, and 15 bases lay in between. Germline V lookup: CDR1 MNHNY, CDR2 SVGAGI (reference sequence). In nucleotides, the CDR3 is TGTGCCAGCAGCCCGGCGTTAGGGGTTAATGAAAAACTGTTTTTT. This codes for CASSPALGVNEKLFF.

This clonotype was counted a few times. This chain's CDR3 is CASSSQGHTGELFF. CDR3 sequence (DNA): TGTGCCAGCAGCTCCCAAGGTCACACCGGGGAGCTGTTTTTT. The chain carries TRBV7-2 and TRBJ2-2, with D hard to call. Trimming took off 4 bases at V and 3 bases at J, with 9 bases between the two ends. Germline lookup yields CDR1 SGHTA and CDR2 FQGNSA. The CDR3 spans 14 residues.

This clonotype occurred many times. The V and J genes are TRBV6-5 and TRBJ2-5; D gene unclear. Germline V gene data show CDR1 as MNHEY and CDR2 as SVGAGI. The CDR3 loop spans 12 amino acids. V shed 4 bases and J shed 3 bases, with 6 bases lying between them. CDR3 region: CASSSPEETQYF. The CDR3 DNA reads TGTGCCAGCAGTTCCCCCGAAGAGACCCAGTACTTC.

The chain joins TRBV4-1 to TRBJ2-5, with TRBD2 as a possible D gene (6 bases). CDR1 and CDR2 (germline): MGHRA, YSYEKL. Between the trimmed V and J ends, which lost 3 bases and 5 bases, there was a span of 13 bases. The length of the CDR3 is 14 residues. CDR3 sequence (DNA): TGCGCCAGCAGCCAGATGTTTGGAGGGGAGACCCAGTACTTC. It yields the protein CASSQMFGGETQYF.

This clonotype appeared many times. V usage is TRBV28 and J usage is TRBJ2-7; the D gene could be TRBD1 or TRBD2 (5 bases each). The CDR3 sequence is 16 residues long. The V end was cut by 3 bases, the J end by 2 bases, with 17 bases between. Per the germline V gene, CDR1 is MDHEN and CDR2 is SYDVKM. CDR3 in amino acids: CASSFESRGRAYEQYF. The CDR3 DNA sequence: TGTGCCAGCAGTTTTGAATCACGGGGCCGAGCCTACGAGCAGTACTTC.

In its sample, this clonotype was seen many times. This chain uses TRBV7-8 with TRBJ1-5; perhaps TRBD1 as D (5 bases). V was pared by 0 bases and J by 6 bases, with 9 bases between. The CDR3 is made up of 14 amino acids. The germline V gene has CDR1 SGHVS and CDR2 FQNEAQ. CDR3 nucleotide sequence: TGTGCCAGCAGCTTAGCCAGGGTCGGTCAGCCCCAGCATTTT. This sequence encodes CASSLARVGQPQHF.

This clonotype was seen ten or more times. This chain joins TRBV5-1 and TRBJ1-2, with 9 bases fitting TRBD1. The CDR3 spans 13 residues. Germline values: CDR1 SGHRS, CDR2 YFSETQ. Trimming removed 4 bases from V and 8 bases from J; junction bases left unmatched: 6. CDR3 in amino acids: CASSPGQGRGYTF. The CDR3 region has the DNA TGCGCCAGCAGCCCGGGACAGGGAAGAGGCTACACCTTC.

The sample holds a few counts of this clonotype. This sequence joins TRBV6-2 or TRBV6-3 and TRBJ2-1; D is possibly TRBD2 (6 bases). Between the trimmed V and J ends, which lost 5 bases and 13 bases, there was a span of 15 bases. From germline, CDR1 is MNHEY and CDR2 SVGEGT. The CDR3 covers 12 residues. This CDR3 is CASSPWRDSQFF. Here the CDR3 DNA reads TGTGCCAGCAGTCCCTGGAGGGACTCCCAGTTCTTC.

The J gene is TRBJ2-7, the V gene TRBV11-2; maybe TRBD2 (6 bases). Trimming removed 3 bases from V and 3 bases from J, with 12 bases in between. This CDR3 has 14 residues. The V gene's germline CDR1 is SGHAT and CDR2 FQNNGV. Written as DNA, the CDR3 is TGTGCCAGCAGCTTGGCGGGACGGTGCTACGAGCAGTACTTC. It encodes CASSLAGRCYEQYF.

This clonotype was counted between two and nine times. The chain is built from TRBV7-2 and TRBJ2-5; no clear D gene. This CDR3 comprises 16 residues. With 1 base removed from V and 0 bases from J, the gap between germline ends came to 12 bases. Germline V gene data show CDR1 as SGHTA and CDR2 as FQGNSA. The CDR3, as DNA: TGTGCCAGCAGCTTAGACCGTCTGCGGTACCAAGAGACCCAGTACTTC. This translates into CASSLDRLRYQETQYF.

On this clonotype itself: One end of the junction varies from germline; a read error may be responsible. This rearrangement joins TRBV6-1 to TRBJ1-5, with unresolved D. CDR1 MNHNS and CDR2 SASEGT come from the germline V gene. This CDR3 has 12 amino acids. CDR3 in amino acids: CACSEREQPQHF. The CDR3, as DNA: TGTGCCTGCAGTGAAAGAGAGCAGCCCCAGCATTTT.

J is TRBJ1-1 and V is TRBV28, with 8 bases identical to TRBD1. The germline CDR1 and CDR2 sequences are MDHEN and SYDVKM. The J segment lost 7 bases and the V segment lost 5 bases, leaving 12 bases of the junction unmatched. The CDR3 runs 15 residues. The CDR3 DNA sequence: TGTGCCAGCAGTCCCCGACAGGGGTTTGGAGTTGAAGCTTTCTTT. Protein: CASSPRQGFGVEAFF.